These 31 T cell receptor beta chains share one sample of origin, sequenced in a study of blood T cell repertoires in COVID-19. Data came from immunoSEQ multiplex PCR; TCRdb stores just in-frame clones and leaves some out. The sample lists more than 200,000 clones; approximately 78% were seen once. Sequencing input: peripheral blood. Source of these receptors: an elderly woman with COVID-19, enrolled during active disease.

This clone was observed a single time. This sequence joins TRBV29-1 and TRBJ1-1; D gene uncertain. The germline V and J ends were trimmed by 4 bases and 0 bases, with 9 bases remaining between them. Germline-derived CDR1 and CDR2 are SQVTM and ANQGSEA. The CDR3 is made up of 13 amino acids. The CDR3 DNA reads TGCAGCGTTGTTACCCGGGTGAACACTGAAGCTTTCTTT. Translation gives CSVVTRVNTEAFF.

The CDR3 spells CASSEEGIGNQPQHF. The CDR3 DNA is TGTGCCAGCAGTGAAGAGGGGATCGGGAATCAGCCCCAGCATTTT. The chain recombines TRBV2 with TRBJ1-5; maybe TRBD1 (5 bases). V lost 1 base and J lost 4, with 11 bases in between. The CDR3 extends over 15 amino acids. Germline loops: CDR1 SNHLY, CDR2 FYNNEI.

The rearrangement joins TRBV23-1 to TRBJ2-7; D is unclear. TRBV23-1 is classed as an ORF, of uncertain function. CDR3 length: 14 residues. With 6 bases removed from V and 5 bases from J, the gap between germline ends came to 17 bases. In nucleotides, the CDR3 is TGCGCCAGCAGCAGTAGGCAGAGGAGCGACGAGCAGTACTTC. Its translation: CASSSRQRSDEQYF.

The genes are TRBV18 and TRBJ1-1; the D gene is possibly TRBD1 (6 bases). CDR3 size: 14 residues. CDR1 is KGHSH and CDR2 is LQKENI in the germline V gene. V lost 4 bases to trimming and J lost 0 bases, with 9 bases between them. The CDR3 nucleotides read TGTGCCAGCTCACGGGACACCTTGAACACTGAAGCTTTCTTT. Amino acids: CASSRDTLNTEAFF.

This clone has more than one count but fewer than ten. V gene TRBV20-1 combines with J gene TRBJ1-5; no clear D. V shed 3 bases and J shed 3 bases, with 15 bases lying between them. CDR3 size: 15 residues. Germline lookup yields CDR1 DFQATT and CDR2 SNEGSKA (reference sequence). The CDR3 nucleotides are TGCAGTGCTAGTTCACTAAACCGTCCCAATCAGCCCCAGCATTTT. As protein: CSASSLNRPNQPQHF.

The chain employs TRBV28 and TRBJ1-5; D is uncertain. The V end lost 10 bases, the J end lost 0 bases, and 10 bases lay between the germline ends. This CDR3 has 13 residues. Germline values: CDR1 MDHEN, CDR2 SYDVKM. CDR3 region: CATGGYSNQPQHF. In nucleotides, the CDR3 is TGTGCCACGGGAGGTTATAGCAATCAGCCCCAGCATTTT.

This rearrangement joins TRBV9 to TRBJ1-5; D not resolved. V was shortened by 0 bases and J by 5 bases, with 6 bases between the two germline ends. The CDR3 spans 13 residues. CDR1 and CDR2 from the germline V gene are SGDLS and YYNGEE. CDR3 DNA: TGTGCCAGCAGCGTAGCTTTAGATCAGCCCCAGCATTTT. Translating it yields CASSVALDQPQHF.

This rearrangement joins TRBV9 to TRBJ2-1; 7 nucleotides align to TRBD2. V was clipped by 2 bases and J by 5 bases; unmatched bases: 7. Germline-derived CDR1 and CDR2 are SGDLS and YYNGEE. This CDR3 is built from 15 residues. DNA for the CDR3: TGTGCCAGCAGCGTGACGAGGGAGGGCAACAATGAGCAGTTCTTC. This gives the protein CASSVTREGNNEQFF.

This chain joins TRBV4-1 and TRBJ2-7; 12 positions agree with TRBD2. CDR3 length: 16 amino acids. CDR1 is MGHRA, CDR2 YSYEKL, per germline. V lost 5 bases, J lost 4 bases, and 9 bases stayed unmatched. Here the CDR3 reads CASSSTSGGYRYEQYF. CDR3 in DNA: TGCGCCAGCAGCAGCACTAGCGGGGGGTACCGATACGAGCAGTACTTC.

J is TRBJ1-1 and V is TRBV9; a possible D gene is TRBD1 (5 bases). Trimming took 3 bases from V and 5 from J, leaving 14 bases between them. The CDR3 is 14 amino acids. Germline V gene sequence: CDR1 SGDLS, CDR2 YYNGEE. For the CDR3, the DNA is TGTGCCAGCAGCGCCCTGGGGGGGGAAACTGAAGCTTTCTTT. Translation: CASSALGGETEAFF.

V gene TRBV6-2 or TRBV6-3 combines with J gene TRBJ2-1; 12 bases agree with TRBD2. The CDR3 contains 16 residues. Trimming took 4 bases from V and 7 from J; bases not matched to a gene: 8. Germline-derived CDR1 and CDR2 are MNHEY and SVGEGT. CDR3 in amino acids: CASSFQTSGRGNEQFF. In DNA form, the CDR3 reads TGTGCCAGCAGTTTCCAGACTAGCGGGAGAGGGAATGAGCAGTTCTTC.

This rearrangement joins TRBV3-1 (or the pseudogene TRBV3-2) to TRBJ2-3; 9 bases line up with TRBD1. CDR1 is LGHDT, CDR2 YNNKEL, per germline (reference sequence). The CDR3 extends over 14 amino acids. The trim removed 5 bases at V and 6 bases at J, leaving 6 bases unmatched. The CDR3 here is CASSVGQGSDTQYF. The CDR3 DNA sequence: TGTGCCAGCAGCGTGGGACAGGGTAGCGATACGCAGTATTTT.

This chain links TRBV2 with TRBJ1-1, with 7 bases matching TRBD1. The CDR3 is 14 amino acids. In germline, CDR1 is SNHLY, CDR2 FYNNEI. With V trimmed by 1 base and J by 3 bases, 2 bases remained unmatched. CDR3 coding DNA: TGTGCCAGCAGTGAAGGACAGGGACACACTGAAGCTTTCTTT. Translating gives CASSEGQGHTEAFF.

This clone was counted between two and nine times. The gene calls are TRBV10-2 and TRBJ1-1; no clear D gene. The V and J ends lost 9 bases and 1 base respectively, with 15 bases between them. CDR3 length: 14 amino acids. Germline V gives CDR1 WSHSY, CDR2 SAAADI. CDR3 nucleotides: TGCGCCAGTCAACGGGATTTGGGGAACACTGAAGCTTTCTTT. It is translated as CASQRDLGNTEAFF.

The gene calls are TRBV6-6 and TRBJ2-2; D possibly corresponds to TRBD2 (6 bases). Germline V gene sequence: CDR1 MNHNY, CDR2 SVGAGI (reference sequence). The CDR3 consists of 16 residues. V lost 8 bases, J lost 6 bases, and 22 bases lay in between. For the CDR3, the DNA is TGTGCCAGCCTTAAGGTCGGAGGGTGGGTGGCCGGGGAGCTGTTTTTT. Its protein is CASLKVGGWVAGELFF.

The chain combines TRBV7-2 with TRBJ2-7; D is unclear. Trimming took off 3 bases at V and 5 bases at J, with 14 bases between the two ends. There are 14 residues in the CDR3. CDR1 is SGHTA and CDR2 is FQGNSA in the germline V gene. The CDR3 loop is CASSLATYSNEQYF. CDR3 bases: TGTGCCAGCAGCTTGGCGACTTATTCCAACGAGCAGTACTTC.

This chain links TRBV19 with TRBJ2-2; a weak D match, TRBD2 (5 bases). CDR1 is LNHDA and CDR2 is SQIVND in the germline V gene (reference sequence). CDR3 length: 13 amino acids. Between the trimmed V and J ends, which lost 3 bases and 8 bases, there was a span of 10 bases. CDR3 sequence reads: CASSMEVGGELFF. The CDR3 bases are TGTGCCAGTAGTATGGAGGTTGGAGGGGAGCTGTTTTTT.

This clone has a handful of counts. This chain connects TRBV7-2 to TRBJ1-2; 9 bases agree with TRBD1. Germline CDR1 and CDR2: SGHTA and FQGNSA. CDR3 length: 14 residues. After removal of 1 base from V and 3 bases from J, the junction contained 0 bases not matched to a gene. The CDR3, as DNA: TGTGCCAGCAGCTTAGGACAGGGGGACTATGGCTACACCTTC. It encodes CASSLGQGDYGYTF.

The chain employs TRBV2 and TRBJ1-1, with D maybe TRBD1 (6 bases). The germline CDR1 and CDR2 sequences are SNHLY and FYNNEI. The CDR3 spans 14 residues. Trimming removed 3 bases at V and 1 base at J, with 9 bases between. Here the CDR3 reads CASSDDRPNTEAFF. The CDR3 DNA follows: TGTGCCAGCAGTGACGACAGGCCGAACACTGAAGCTTTCTTT. Full variable domain (remainder filled in from reference TRBV2 and TRBJ1-1): EPEVTQTPSHQVTQMGQEVILRCVPISNHLYFYWYRQILGQKVEFLVSFYNNEISEKSEIFDDQFSVERPDGSNFTLKIRSTKLEDSAMYFCASSDDRPNTEAFFGQGTRLTVV.

The chain joins TRBV5-4 to TRBJ1-2, with D possibly matching TRBD1 (6 bases). Per the germline V gene, CDR1 is SGHNT and CDR2 is YYREEE (reference sequence). The CDR3 contains 15 residues. V gave up 4 bases and J gave up 1 base, with 14 bases separating them. CDR3 residues: CASSTTGGGNYGYTF. The CDR3 nucleotides are TGTGCCAGCAGCACGACAGGAGGAGGTAACTATGGCTACACCTTC.

This chain links TRBV2 with TRBJ2-2; a possible D gene is TRBD1 (5 bases). The CDR3 sequence is 15 residues long. Germline lookup yields CDR1 SNHLY and CDR2 FYNNEI. The V end lost 1 base, the J end lost 4 bases, and 10 bases lay between the germline ends. The CDR3 DNA reads TGTGCCAGCAGTGAAGAGGGGCTGGTCACCGGGGAGCTGTTTTTT. It yields the protein CASSEEGLVTGELFF. Using reference TRBV2 and TRBJ2-2 for the parts outside the CDR3, the full variable domain is EPEVTQTPSHQVTQMGQEVILRCVPISNHLYFYWYRQILGQKVEFLVSFYNNEISEKSEIFDDQFSVERPDGSNFTLKIRSTKLEDSAMYFCASSEEGLVTGELFFGEGSRLTVL.

The V call is TRBV27, the J call TRBJ1-6; 9 bases fit TRBD1. CDR3 length equals 15 residues. Trimming at V came to 5 bases and at J to 13 bases, leaving 12 bases not matched to a gene. The V gene's germline CDR1 is MNHEY and CDR2 SMNVEV (reference sequence). Here the CDR3 reads CASSTGTGIIAPLHF. For the CDR3, the DNA is TGTGCCAGCAGTACGGGGACAGGGATCATCGCGCCCCTCCACTTT.

This sequence joins TRBV14 and TRBJ2-1; 14 bases line up with TRBD2. CDR1 is SGHDN and CDR2 is FVKESK in the germline V gene. V shed 4 bases, J shed 12 bases, and the junction held 5 bases outside the gene matches. The CDR3 is made up of 14 amino acids. CDR3 protein: CASSPGLAGVRQFF. The CDR3 DNA sequence: TGTGCCAGCAGCCCGGGACTAGCGGGAGTTCGGCAGTTCTTC.

The rearrangement uses TRBV11-2 and TRBJ1-3; the D is unclear. The germline V gene has CDR1 SGHAT and CDR2 FQNNGV. The CDR3 has 14 amino acids. V gave up 5 bases and J gave up 4 bases, with 12 bases separating them. The CDR3 nucleotides are TGTGCCAGCAGCCTAATCCTATCCGGAAACACCATATATTTT. This encodes CASSLILSGNTIYF.

This clone was found once. The rearrangement uses TRBV3-1 (or the pseudogene TRBV3-2) and TRBJ2-1; 7 bases match TRBD2. Per the germline V gene, CDR1 is LGHDT and CDR2 is YNNKEL (reference sequence). The CDR3 extends over 14 amino acids. V lost 3 bases and J lost 7; bases outside the gene matches: 6. For the CDR3, the DNA is TGTGCCAGCAGCCACAACGGGGGAGGGAATGAGCAGTTCTTC. This translates into CASSHNGGGNEQFF.

The V call is TRBV4-3, the J call TRBJ2-2, with D unresolved. Germline V gives CDR1 LGHNA, CDR2 YSLEER. Between the trimmed V and J ends, which lost 0 bases and 1 base, there was a span of 12 bases. The CDR3 runs to 17 residues. The CDR3 reads CASSQESFLLNTGELFF. The CDR3 region has the DNA TGCGCCAGCAGCCAAGAGTCCTTCCTTTTGAACACCGGGGAGCTGTTTTTT.

With regard to this clone: One end of the junction does not line up with germline, which may come from a read error. This chain joins TRBV3-1 (or the pseudogene TRBV3-2) and TRBJ2-7; 8 nucleotides align to TRBD2. The CDR3 has 14 residues. Germline CDR1 and CDR2: LGHDT and YNNKEL (reference sequence). DNA for the CDR3: TGTGCCAGCAGCCCAAAGGACGGACTAGCTTCAAGGGACTTC. Translating gives CASSPKDGLASRDF.

The chain employs TRBV7-9 and TRBJ1-3; D remains ambiguous. Germline V gene data show CDR1 as SEHNR and CDR2 as FQNEAQ (reference sequence). The germline V and J ends were trimmed by 2 bases and 0 bases, with 5 bases remaining between them. The CDR3 loop spans 14 amino acids. The CDR3 bases are TGTGCCAGCAGCTTACCTAACTCTGGAAACACCATATATTTT. It is translated as CASSLPNSGNTIYF.

This rearrangement joins TRBV4-1 to TRBJ1-3, with 8 bases identical to TRBD1. The CDR3 runs to 15 residues. Trimming at V came to 4 bases and at J to 2 bases, leaving 4 bases not matched to a gene. Germline V gene data show CDR1 as MGHRA and CDR2 as YSYEKL. CDR3 protein: CASSRTTGAGNTIYF. The CDR3 coding sequence is TGCGCCAGCAGCCGAACGACAGGGGCTGGAAACACCATATATTTT.

The rearrangement joins TRBV18 to TRBJ1-4; 7 bases match TRBD1. Losses at the gene ends were 3 bases for V and 3 bases for J; bases not matched to a gene: 4. CDR1 and CDR2 (germline): KGHSH, LQKENI. There are 15 residues in the CDR3. The CDR3 spells CASSPQGGSNEKLFF. The DNA of the CDR3 is TGTGCCAGCTCACCCCAGGGGGGATCTAATGAAAAACTGTTTTTT.

The chain couples TRBV18 to TRBJ1-4; TRBD1 matches 12 bases. Germline-derived CDR1 and CDR2 are KGHSH and LQKENI. The CDR3 spans 15 residues. Trimming took 0 bases from V and 9 from J; bases not matched to a gene: 2. The CDR3 loop is CASSPPGQGAQKLFF. The CDR3 DNA sequence: TGTGCCAGCTCACCACCGGGACAGGGGGCTCAAAAACTGTTTTTT.